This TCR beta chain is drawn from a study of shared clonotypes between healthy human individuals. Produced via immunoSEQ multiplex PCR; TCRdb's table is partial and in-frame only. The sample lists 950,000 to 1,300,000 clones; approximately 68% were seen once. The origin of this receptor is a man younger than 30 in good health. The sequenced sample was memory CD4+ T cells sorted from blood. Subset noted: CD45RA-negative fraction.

CDR3 bases: TGTGCCAGCAGCTTAAACGGACAGCCGAGTGAAAAACTGTTTTTT. Translated: CASSLNGQPSEKLFF. This chain connects TRBV7-2 to TRBJ1-4, with a tentative D call TRBD1 (6 bases). The CDR3 spans 15 residues. Deletions cut 2 bases from V and 7 bases from J, with 14 bases between. Germline V gives CDR1 SGHTA, CDR2 FQGNSA.